This T cell receptor beta chain is drawn from a study of T cells in Graves' hyperthyroidism and ophthalmopathy. The CDR3 has 15 residues. CDR1 SGHRS and CDR2 YFSETQ come from the germline V gene. The junction had 7 bases not matched to a gene; V was cut back by 4 bases and J by 5 bases. In the case of this clonotype: Antigen: not known.

Lactation, pregnancy, other autoimmune disease or uncontrolled infection excluded patients. Regarding the study as a whole: In validation, the model predicted ophthalmopathy. These predictions came a median about 6.5 months before onset.

TCR beta CDR3 regions were amplified from RNA. The HTBI set primed first-round TCR CDR3 RT-PCR. TCRdb re-derived calls from the multiplex PCR reads in MiXCR, one entry per CDR3 protein. The sample shows 300,000 to 400,000 distinct CDR3 sequences, about 18% of them seen only once. V and J are TRBV5-1 and TRBJ2-2; 8 bases map to TRBD2. Sequencing was performed on blood. The receptor was isolated from a woman aged 45-65 years with Graves' hyperthyroidism. CDR3 loop: CASSPSGRDTGELFF. The DNA for the CDR3 is TGCGCCAGCAGCCCCAGCGGGAGAGATACCGGGGAGCTGTTTTTT.